Listed here are 12 T cell receptor beta chains from one sample, sequenced in a study of cytomegalovirus exposure and HLA in healthy donors. PCR used 60 Vbeta primers and 13 Jbeta primers. Assay: immunoSEQ multiplex PCR; the TCRdb copy retains only in-frame clones and omits some. The repertoire holds 130,000 or so clones, with approximately 75% as singletons. Sequences were obtained from PBMCs. Receptors were obtained from a man between 40 and 49 years old in good health and CMV-seronegative.

This chain joins TRBV6-6 and TRBJ1-4; the D gene is possibly TRBD1 (5 bases). The V end was cut by 7 bases, the J end by 0 bases, with 12 bases between. The CDR3 runs to 15 residues. The germline V gene encodes CDR1 MNHNY and CDR2 SVGAGI (reference sequence). CDR3 bases: TGTGCCAGCACCGACGGAGGGGCAACTAATGAAAAACTGTTTTTT. As protein: CASTDGGATNEKLFF.

The chain has TRBV30 and TRBJ1-5; TRBD1 aligns across 11 bases. Germline V gene lookup returns CDR1 GTSNPN and CDR2 SVGIG (reference sequence). The CDR3 is 16 amino acids. V gave up 3 bases and J gave up 7 bases; unmatched junction bases: 11. CDR3 residues: CAWRAGTGGVGQPQHF. The DNA of the CDR3 is TGTGCCTGGAGGGCGGGGACAGGGGGTGTCGGCCAGCCCCAGCATTTT.

This clone was observed a handful of times. The V gene is TRBV7-2, the J gene TRBJ1-4; maybe TRBD1 (5 bases). The CDR3 covers 14 residues. Germline loops: CDR1 SGHTA, CDR2 FQGNSA. The V and J ends lost 4 bases and 3 bases respectively, with 9 bases between them. The CDR3 here is CASSSRQSNEKLFF. Written as DNA, the CDR3 is TGTGCCAGCAGCTCCAGACAGTCTAATGAAAAACTGTTTTTT.

V is TRBV6-1 and J is TRBJ1-2, with TRBD1 matching 10 bases. This CDR3 contains 14 residues. After removal of 4 bases from V and 8 bases from J, the junction contained 7 bases not matched to a gene. CDR1 is MNHNS, CDR2 SASEGT, per germline. This CDR3 is CASSAQDRGDGYTF. The CDR3 region has the DNA TGTGCCAGCAGTGCACAGGACAGGGGGGACGGCTACACCTTC.

This clone came up a few times. The CDR3 region is CASGPLTDTQYF. The CDR3 DNA reads as TGCGCCAGCGGCCCCCTTACAGATACGCAGTATTTT. The rearrangement uses TRBV5-1 and TRBJ2-3, with D unresolved. Germline CDR1 reads SGHRS; CDR2 reads YFSETQ. V lost 7 bases and J 3 bases, leaving 9 bases between the germline ends. The CDR3 is 12 amino acids.

This rearrangement joins TRBV19 to TRBJ2-2; 10 bases agree with TRBD1. J was trimmed by 5 bases and V by 6 bases; bases with no gene match: 6. CDR1 and CDR2 from the germline V gene are LNHDA and SQIVND (reference sequence). This CDR3 is built from 15 residues. The DNA of the CDR3 is TGTGCCAGTAGGACAGGGGGCGCAAGGACCGGGGAGCTGTTTTTT. As protein: CASRTGGARTGELFF.

This sequence joins TRBV7-6 and TRBJ2-3; 9 positions agree with TRBD1. CDR1 SGHVS and CDR2 FNYEAQ come from the germline V gene. Trimming removed 1 base from V and 5 bases from J; junction bases left unmatched: 10. The CDR3 has 17 residues. The CDR3 spells CASSLGSWTGAGDTQYF. The DNA of the CDR3 is TGTGCCAGCAGCTTAGGTAGTTGGACAGGGGCAGGAGATACGCAGTATTTT.

The chain joins TRBV7-9 to TRBJ1-5; 10 nucleotides align to TRBD1. The CDR3 runs 19 residues. V shed 7 bases, J shed 0 bases, and the junction held 15 bases outside the gene matches. Germline CDR1 SEHNR, CDR2 FQNEAQ (reference sequence). CDR3 DNA sequence: TGTGCCAGCACTGGACCCGGGACAGGGGCCGTTTATAGCAATCAGCCCCAGCATTTT. Its protein product is CASTGPGTGAVYSNQPQHF. The full variable domain, its missing parts supplied by reference TRBV7-9 and TRBJ1-5, is DTGVSQNPRHKITKRGQNVTFRCDPISEHNRLYWYRQTLGQGPEFLTYFQNEAQLEKSRLLSDRFSAERPKGSFSTLEIQRTEQGDSAMYLCASTGPGTGAVYSNQPQHFGDGTRLSIL.

CDR3 bases: TGTGCCAGCAGCTTGGCCGGCGGGGCGATTACCTACGAGCAGTACTTC. Its protein is CASSLAGGAITYEQYF. The chain couples TRBV5-5 to TRBJ2-7; D is possibly TRBD2 (6 bases). The CDR3 consists of 16 residues. Trimming cost V 0 bases and J 2 bases, with 15 bases left between them. CDR1 is SGHKS, CDR2 YYEKEE, per germline (reference sequence).

This sequence joins TRBV29-1 and TRBJ1-1; 7 positions agree with TRBD1. J was trimmed by 4 bases and V by 5 bases; bases with no gene match: 10. Looked up from germline, CDR1 is SQVTM and CDR2 is ANQGSEA. CDR3 length equals 14 residues. This CDR3 is CSVFSGQVGTEAFF. In DNA form, the CDR3 reads TGCAGCGTTTTCTCTGGACAGGTGGGCACTGAAGCTTTCTTT.

The chain uses TRBV27 and TRBJ1-3, with TRBD1 matching over 9 bases. The CDR3 is made up of 15 amino acids. Trimming cost V 4 bases and J 4 bases; bases outside gene matches: 5. CDR1 is MNHEY, CDR2 SMNVEV, per germline (reference sequence). CDR3 sequence (DNA): TGTGCCAGCAGTTCACAGGGGGCGGTGGGAAACACCATATATTTT. Its protein is CASSSQGAVGNTIYF.

The rearrangement links TRBV5-5 to TRBJ1-1; D is perhaps TRBD1 (5 bases). Germline values: CDR1 SGHKS, CDR2 YYEKEE (reference sequence). V gave up 0 bases and J gave up 3 bases, with 9 bases separating them. This CDR3 spans 14 amino acids. CDR3 nucleotides: TGTGCCAGCAGCTTGGCACAGGCGTACACTGAAGCTTTCTTT. Its protein product is CASSLAQAYTEAFF.